These T cell receptor beta chains were read from a single sample in a study of spatial heterogeneity in lung cancer. TCRdb re-called the 5' RACE reads with MiXCR, one entry per CDR3 protein. Of fewer than 9,500 distinct CDR3 sequences in the sample, 15% to 17% are singletons; the top ten hold about 15%. Source: normal lung tissue next to the tumor, taken at surgery. The receptors stem from a male donor with early-stage non-small cell lung cancer. Each CDR3 is given with its conserved first and last residue. D genes are given only for firm matches. The listing skips clone size in some rows; elsewhere it reads once, few, many or a size class.

J | size | V | D | length | CDR3 | DNA
TRBJ2-1 | NA | TRBV9 | TRBD2 | 15 | CASSLSGGQYNEQFF | TGTGCCAGCAGCCTTAGCGGGGGGCAGTACAATGAGCAGTTCTTC
TRBJ2-3 | many | TRBV20-1 | NA | 13 | CSARVWGTDTQYF | TGCAGTGCTAGAGTCTGGGGCACAGATACGCAGTATTTT
TRBJ2-7 | NA | TRBV6-2/TRBV6-3 | NA | 13 | CASSYPWGGEQYF | TGTGCCAGCAGTTACCCTTGGGGTGGCGAGCAGTACTTC
TRBJ1-6 | many | TRBV7-2 | NA | 15 | CASSFQGPSNSPLHF | TGTGCCAGCAGCTTCCAGGGACCTAGTAATTCACCCCTCCACTTT
TRBJ1-2 | NA | TRBV7-2 | TRBD1 | 14 | CASSQKQGAGGYTF | TGTGCCAGCAGCCAAAAACAGGGGGCTGGTGGCTACACCTTC
TRBJ1-4 | medium-sized | TRBV6-1 | TRBD1 | 14 | CASMKTGRNEKLFF | TGTGCCAGCATGAAGACAGGGAGAAATGAAAAACTGTTTTTT
TRBJ2-7 | medium-sized | TRBV6-5 | TRBD1 | 15 | CASSYSGDRGYEQYF | TGTGCCAGCAGTTACTCGGGGGACAGGGGCTACGAGCAGTACTTC
TRBJ2-7 | few | TRBV6-2/TRBV6-3 | TRBD1 | 15 | CASNPPGQNSHEQYF | TGTGCCAGCAATCCGCCGGGACAGAATTCCCACGAGCAGTACTTC
TRBJ2-1 | few | TRBV7-2 | TRBD2 | 12 | CASRKDGTSLFF | TGTGCCAGCAGAAAAGACGGGACTAGCCTGTTCTTC
TRBJ2-3 | many | TRBV20-1 | TRBD1 | 11 | CSAGTGGTQYF | TGCAGTGCTGGGACAGGTGGTACGCAGTATTTT
TRBJ2-1 | many | TRBV7-9 | TRBD1 | 14 | CASSLTGTGDRKFF | TGTGCCAGCAGCTTAACCGGGACAGGGGATAGAAAGTTCTTC
TRBJ1-1 | NA | TRBV5-1 | NA | 12 | CASSELDHEAFF | TGCGCCAGCAGTGAACTAGACCATGAAGCTTTCTTT
TRBJ2-3 | NA | TRBV18 | NA | 13 | CASSPNSGDTQYF | TGTGCCAGCTCACCAAATAGTGGAGATACGCAGTATTTT
TRBJ2-7 | few | TRBV20-1 | NA | 14 | CSACKPGGSYEQYF | TGCAGTGCTTGCAAGCCGGGTGGCTCCTACGAGCAGTACTTC
TRBJ1-2 | few | TRBV28 | NA | 11 | CASSINYGYTF | TGTGCCAGCAGTATTAACTATGGCTACACCTTC
TRBJ1-4 | NA | TRBV20-1 | NA | 15 | CSAFEGGLGAEKLFF | TGCAGTGCTTTCGAGGGGGGACTCGGGGCTGAAAAACTGTTTTTT
TRBJ1-1 | NA | TRBV20-1 | TRBD1 | 16 | CSAPRHGQGAATEAFF | TGCAGTGCTCCAAGACACGGACAGGGGGCGGCCACTGAAGCTTTCTTT
TRBJ2-1 | medium-sized | TRBV29-1 | TRBD2 | 17 | CSVEGSSGDHSYNEQFF | TGCAGCGTTGAAGGTAGTAGCGGGGACCACTCCTACAATGAGCAGTTCTTC
TRBJ1-2 | NA | TRBV6-2/TRBV6-3 | TRBD1 | 14 | CASRPGQANYGYTF | TGTGCCAGCAGACCGGGACAGGCAAACTATGGCTACACCTTC
TRBJ2-7 | NA | TRBV10-3 | NA | 11 | CAISEGYEQYF | TGTGCCATCAGTGAGGGGTACGAGCAGTACTTC
TRBJ2-1 | NA | TRBV3-1 | TRBD1 | 15 | CASSSGQGAWSEQFF | TGTGCCAGCAGCTCGGGACAGGGGGCGTGGAGTGAGCAGTTCTTC
TRBJ1-5 | many | TRBV7-2 | NA | 16 | CASSLEQGRNNQPQHF | TGTGCCAGCAGCTTAGAACAGGGAAGAAACAATCAGCCCCAGCATTTT
TRBJ1-4 | medium-sized | TRBV11-3 | NA | 13 | CASSLRVGEKLFF | TGTGCCAGCAGTTTGCGGGTTGGTGAAAAACTGTTTTTT
TRBJ2-7 | many | TRBV5-1 | NA | 13 | CASRGATTYEQYF | TGCGCCAGCAGGGGGGCAACGACCTACGAGCAGTACTTC
TRBJ2-3 | NA | TRBV9 | NA | 14 | CASSVAGNTDTQYF | TGTGCCAGCAGCGTAGCGGGTAACACAGATACGCAGTATTTT
TRBJ2-3 | medium-sized | TRBV2 | NA | 16 | CASSESAGASTDTQYF | TGTGCCAGCAGTGAATCGGCGGGGGCTAGCACAGATACGCAGTATTTT
TRBJ2-3 | NA | TRBV13 | TRBD1 | 16 | CASSSPDRGSADTQYF | TGTGCCAGCAGCTCGCCCGACAGGGGGAGCGCAGATACGCAGTATTTT
TRBJ1-5 | NA | TRBV6-5 | NA | 13 | CASSSQGGGPQHF | TGTGCCAGCAGTTCTCAGGGTGGCGGGCCCCAGCATTTT
TRBJ2-2 | many | TRBV27 | TRBD2 | 14 | CASGTSQNTGELFF | TGTGCCAGCGGGACTAGCCAGAACACCGGGGAGCTGTTTTTT
TRBJ2-5 | many | TRBV4-2 | TRBD2 | 18 | CASSQELRGGSLQETQYF | TGTGCCAGCAGCCAAGAATTGCGGGGGGGTTCACTACAAGAGACCCAGTACTTC
TRBJ2-2 | NA | TRBV11-2 | NA | 15 | CASTLGPMHTGELFF | TGTGCCAGCACCCTGGGACCAATGCACACCGGGGAGCTGTTTTTT
TRBJ2-2 | NA | TRBV29-1 | NA | 12 | CSVVRNTGELFF | TGCAGCGTTGTACGCAACACCGGGGAGCTGTTTTTT
TRBJ1-2 | few | TRBV29-1 | NA | 11 | CSVVLNYGYTF | TGCAGCGTTGTGCTTAACTATGGCTACACCTTC
TRBJ2-7 | few | TRBV6-6 | TRBD1 | 15 | CASSYSTGEIYEQYF | TGTGCCAGCAGTTACTCGACAGGGGAAATATACGAGCAGTACTTC
TRBJ1-5 | NA | TRBV12-3/TRBV12-4 | NA | 14 | CASSSRTVNQPQHF | TGTGCCAGCAGTTCCCGGACAGTCAATCAGCCCCAGCATTTT
TRBJ1-2 | medium-sized | TRBV6-2/TRBV6-3 | TRBD1 | 20 | CASSLRLTSGQGNGIDGYTF | TGTGCCAGCAGTTTGCGCCTCACATCAGGACAGGGGAACGGGATCGATGGCTACACCTTC
TRBJ1-3 | many | TRBV10-3 | NA | 15 | CAISDVEGYGNTIYF | TGTGCCATCAGTGACGTAGAGGGATATGGAAACACCATATATTTT
TRBJ2-7 | few | TRBV10-3 | NA | 12 | CATRGSGNEQYF | TGTGCCACCCGAGGTAGCGGCAACGAGCAGTACTTC
TRBJ2-4 | medium-sized | TRBV20-1 | NA | 17 | CSATRVELGTAKNIQYF | TGCAGTGCCACACGGGTCGAGCTAGGAACTGCCAAAAACATTCAGTACTTC
TRBJ2-7 | NA | TRBV29-1 | TRBD1 | 13 | CSGRTGVSNEQYF | TGCAGCGGAAGGACAGGGGTATCGAACGAGCAGTACTTC
TRBJ2-5 | medium-sized | TRBV2 | TRBD1 | 16 | CASSEARDRGSETQYF | TGTGCCAGCAGTGAAGCGCGGGACAGGGGGTCAGAGACCCAGTACTTC
TRBJ2-5 | medium-sized | TRBV7-8 | NA | 15 | CASSLAGATQETQYF | TGTGCCAGCAGCTTAGCCGGGGCGACACAAGAGACCCAGTACTTC
TRBJ1-1 | NA | TRBV5-1 | TRBD1 | 14 | CASGPLTGGTEAFF | TGCGCCAGCGGGCCGCTGACAGGGGGCACTGAAGCTTTCTTT
TRBJ2-1 | large | TRBV20-1 | TRBD2 | 15 | CSALSASGTGNEQFF | TGCAGTGCCCTCTCGGCTAGCGGGACTGGGAATGAGCAGTTCTTC
TRBJ2-5 | many | TRBV5-1 | NA | 14 | CASSFGGLQETQYF | TGCGCCAGCAGCTTCGGGGGGCTCCAAGAGACCCAGTACTTC
TRBJ2-6 | NA | TRBV11-2 | TRBD1 | 19 | CASSRKPNTGQAGANVLTF | TGTGCCAGCAGCCGAAAGCCCAACACGGGACAGGCAGGCGCCAACGTCCTGACTTTC
TRBJ1-1 | many | TRBV5-1 | NA | 15 | CASSSDPGPNTEAFF | TGCGCCAGCAGCTCAGACCCGGGACCGAACACTGAAGCTTTCTTT
TRBJ1-1 | many | TRBV29-1 | TRBD1 | 13 | CSAQRTGDTEAFF | TGCAGCGCCCAGCGGACAGGAGACACTGAAGCTTTCTTT